The 5 T cell receptor beta chains listed next were all sequenced from one sample in a study of blood T cell repertoires in COVID-19 (dated by TCRdb to 2020 to 2021). Libraries were prepared through the immunoSEQ multiplex PCR assay. As stored in TCRdb, this immuneACCESS dataset retains in-frame rearrangements with V and J assigned. A fraction of the clones does not appear; measured against another copy, unresolved V genes explain less than half of the discrepancy, and the remainder lacks a known reason. Within this sample are a few hundred thousand clones, with 83% of them counted one time only. The leading ten clones occupy 1.3% of the sample. The sample taken for sequencing was peripheral blood. These receptor sequences come from a woman aged 30 to 39 with COVID-19, enrolled during active disease.

The J gene is TRBJ2-7, the V gene TRBV7-9; 8 bases align to TRBD2. Germline V gene data show CDR1 as SEHNR and CDR2 as FQNEAQ (reference sequence). CDR3 length: 14 residues. After removal of 3 bases from V and 5 bases from J, the junction contained 6 bases not matched to a gene. In nucleotides, the CDR3 is TGTGCCAGCAGCTTCAGCGGGAGTACCGACGAGCAGTACTTC. It translates to CASSFSGSTDEQYF.

The rearrangement links TRBV19 to TRBJ1-4; D perhaps matches TRBD1 (5 bases). Germline V lookup: CDR1 LNHDA, CDR2 SQIVND (reference sequence). The CDR3 consists of 15 residues. V gave up 8 bases and J gave up 4 bases, with 17 bases separating them. The CDR3 loop reads CASGPTAGRNEKLFF. The CDR3 nucleotides read TGTGCCAGTGGTCCCACGGCAGGGCGTAATGAAAAACTGTTTTTT.

The genes are TRBV28 and TRBJ1-2; TRBD1 aligns across 7 bases. J gave up 6 bases and V 7 bases, and 5 bases lay outside the gene matches. Germline V lookup: CDR1 MDHEN, CDR2 SYDVKM. This CDR3 spans 12 amino acids. CDR3 sequence: CASIHRGHGYTF. The CDR3 region has the DNA TGTGCCAGCATCCACAGGGGTCATGGCTACACCTTC.

The chain combines TRBV7-9 with TRBJ1-6, with 9 bases aligning to TRBD1. With V trimmed by 1 base and J by 7 bases, 5 bases remained unmatched. The CDR3 consists of 16 residues. The germline CDR1 and CDR2 sequences are SEHNR and FQNEAQ (reference sequence). The DNA for the CDR3 is TGTGCCAGCAGCTTAGTAAGGGACAGGGACAATTCACCCCTCCACTTT. Translated, it gives CASSLVRDRDNSPLHF.

The CDR3 region is CASSLNRNSPLHF. In nucleotides, the CDR3 is TGTGCCAGCAGTTTGAACAGGAATTCACCCCTCCACTTT. The chain carries TRBV12-3 or TRBV12-4 and TRBJ1-6; a weak D match, TRBD1 (5 bases). Trimming stripped 3 bases from V and 7 bases from J, with 7 bases between. This CDR3 region has 13 residues.